This T cell receptor (beta chain) is drawn from a study of blood T cell repertoires in COVID-19. Study-wide background: From the United States, Italy and Spain came samples of acute and convalescent COVID-19. PBMCs, B-cell-depleted T cells, or T cells were the source of the cDNA or gDNA that made up the material.

Original processing methods: Estimation of nucleated cell counts relied on the amplification of reference gene primers. TCRdb's copy holds only in-frame clones and misses some; the assay was immunoSEQ multiplex PCR. The DNA was the basis for D and trimming; V, J and clone size are from that table. The table has over 70,000 clones, 80% seen once. The clonotype originates from a man in his sixties or seventies who had recovered from COVID-19. Material for sequencing was peripheral blood.

CDR3 DNA: TGTGCCAGTAGTATGGTCCCTAGGGAGACCCAGTACTTC. Protein sequence: CASSMVPRETQYF. The chain joins TRBV19 to TRBJ2-5, with D unclear. This CDR3 has 13 amino acids. Trimming shortened V by 3 bases and J by 5 bases, and 10 bases separated the two germline ends. Germline V lookup: CDR1 LNHDA, CDR2 SQIVND (reference sequence).